The T cell receptor beta chain under discussion was sequenced for a study of CD8 T cells in ankylosing spondylitis. Broader study findings: Blood of patients with ankylosing spondylitis appeared to be characterized by a TCR beta motif of about 8 highly homologous variants. There were earlier reports of some motif variants in reactive arthritis synovial fluid and blood. The authors found the disease-linked clones to be CD8+ and relatively rare in peripheral blood. Clones linked to disease were reported to show significant enrichment in matched ankylosing spondylitis synovial fluid.

Quantitative molecular-barcoded 5'-RACE generated the TCR beta libraries. TCRdb reprocessed the 5' RACE reads with MiXCR, giving one entry per CDR3 protein. The top ten hold approximately 1% of the sample, which has 450,000 or so distinct CDR3 sequences, 25% to 30% seen once. This clonotype was observed many times. The antigen is not known. From germline, CDR1 is DFQATT and CDR2 SNEGSKA (reference sequence). J lost 4 bases, V lost 7 bases, and 7 bases had no gene match. This CDR3 contains 14 residues. This sequence was found in a male donor with ankylosing spondylitis. The genes are TRBV20-1 and TRBJ2-1; 10 bases fit TRBD1. The sequencing sample was made of blood, either unsorted or a sorted T cell fraction (not recorded which). The CDR3 region has the DNA TGCAGTGGAGGGACAGGGGCGATATACAATGAGCAGTTCTTC. Its translation is CSGGTGAIYNEQFF.